Only one count was recorded for the clone carrying this T cell receptor beta chain. Antigen unknown. The data were obtained in a study of CD4 T cells in relation to SARS-CoV-2 and coronaviruses. Clones were read by immunoSEQ multiplex PCR, and TCRdb kept only the in-frame ones, dropping some. The repertoire holds about 56,000 clones, 92% seen once, with around 0.4% in the top ten. Trimming shortened V by 0 bases and J by 10 bases, and 16 bases separated the two germline ends. Germline V CDR1 and CDR2: MGHRA, YSYEKL. This CDR3 region has 15 residues. General study points: Culture-expanded clones reflect memory recall rather than primary priming during culture.

What was sequenced was naive CD4+ T cells from PBMCs. Subset defined: naive CD4+ T cells isolated by negative enrichment. The chain joins TRBV4-1 to TRBJ2-1; no firm D call. This sequence was found in an adult with COVID-19. This CDR3 is CASSQDRVGRREQFF. The CDR3 region has the DNA TGCGCCAGCAGCCAAGATCGAGTCGGAAGGAGAGAGCAGTTCTTC.